These 7 T cell receptor beta chains originate from one sample sequenced in a study of CD8 T cells in Susac syndrome. RNA was extracted with the RNeasy kit, and a quantity of roughly 0.5 to 1 ug was reverse transcribed using random hexamers. A single record per CDR3 protein comes from TCRdb applying MiXCR to the immunoSEQ multiplex PCR reads. The sample lists around 80,000 distinct CDR3 sequences, 93% seen once, with 0.35% to 0.5% in the top ten. The specimen was CD8+ T cells from PBMCs. These receptors were obtained from a human donor with Susac syndrome.

The J gene is TRBJ2-7, the V gene TRBV30; no clear D gene. The CDR3 has 16 residues. Germline assignment: CDR1 GTSNPN and CDR2 SVGIG (reference sequence). Trimming left V 3 bases short and J 2 bases short, with 20 bases between. The CDR3 sequence: CAWRGWKGKATYEQYF. Written as DNA, the CDR3 is TGTGCCTGGAGGGGTTGGAAAGGGAAGGCCACCTACGAGCAGTACTTC.

This rearrangement joins TRBV9 to TRBJ2-1; TRBD1 is a possible D gene (6 bases). The CDR3 covers 16 residues. Trimming left V 4 bases short and J 10 bases short, with 24 bases between. Germline lookup yields CDR1 SGDLS and CDR2 YYNGEE. The CDR3 DNA reads as TGTGCCAGCAGCCTTAGGGGCAGGGGTCCCAATATGGAGCAGTTCTTC. Amino acid sequence: CASSLRGRGPNMEQFF.

The V call is TRBV18, the J call TRBJ1-1, with TRBD1 identical over 9 bases. There are 17 residues in the CDR3. Germline lookup yields CDR1 KGHSH and CDR2 LQKENI. V was pared by 0 bases and J by 6 bases, with 11 bases of the junction left unmatched. DNA of the CDR3: TGTGCCAGCTCACCACCCGGGACAGGGAGTCGGCTTGCTGAAGCTTTCTTT. The encoded protein is CASSPPGTGSRLAEAFF.

The V and J genes are TRBV7-9 and TRBJ1-1; D is undetermined. Trimming left V 7 bases short and J 4 bases short, with 13 bases between. This CDR3 has 13 residues. Looked up from germline, CDR1 is SEHNR and CDR2 is FQNEAQ (reference sequence). This CDR3 reads CASTFTEGTEAFF. CDR3 DNA: TGTGCCAGCACCTTTACTGAGGGCACTGAAGCTTTCTTT.

The rearrangement links TRBV20-1 to TRBJ2-2; tentative D call: TRBD2 (5 bases). There are 16 residues in the CDR3. The V end was cut by 3 bases, the J end by 1 base, with 15 bases between. Germline V gives CDR1 DFQATT, CDR2 SNEGSKA (reference sequence). The CDR3 DNA is TGCAGTGCTAGGGTAATAGGGAGCGAGAACACCGGGGAGCTGTTTTTT. The encoded protein is CSARVIGSENTGELFF.

This sequence joins TRBV29-1 and TRBJ2-1; tentatively, D is TRBD2 (6 bases). V gave up 2 bases and J gave up 0 bases, with 17 bases separating them. Looked up from germline, CDR1 is SQVTM and CDR2 is ANQGSEA. This CDR3 has 17 residues. Here the CDR3 reads CSVEWVVGGISYNEQFF. Written as DNA, the CDR3 is TGCAGCGTTGAATGGGTCGTGGGGGGAATCTCCTACAATGAGCAGTTCTTC.

The chain is built from TRBV27 and TRBJ2-1, with D tentatively TRBD1 (5 bases). The CDR3 is made up of 15 amino acids. Trimming took 5 bases from V and 4 from J, leaving 15 bases between them. Germline V gene data show CDR1 as MNHEY and CDR2 as SMNVEV (reference sequence). In DNA form, the CDR3 reads TGTGCCAGCAGTCTCCAGGGTGTTCCTTACAATGAGCAGTTCTTC. It translates to CASSLQGVPYNEQFF.